The 3 T cell receptor beta chains below were found in one sample sequenced in a study of cytomegalovirus exposure and HLA in healthy donors (dated by TCRdb to about 2017). The library was prepared using the immunoSEQ multiplex PCR assay. A mixture of 60 forward primers for TCR Vbeta segments and 13 reverse primers for TCR Jbeta segments was used in the multiplex PCR. Not all clones reach the TCRdb copy of this immuneACCESS table, which keeps in-frame sequences only. Checked studies attribute under half of the gap to unresolved V genes and leave the rest unexplained. This sample is represented by some 110,000 clones; roughly 85% of them were singletons. In total, the top ten clones hold about a fifth of the sample. Sequenced sample: PBMCs. These receptor sequences come from a man aged 25-45 years in good health and CMV-seropositive.

The V and J genes are TRBV7-3 and TRBJ2-7, with 7 bases aligning to TRBD1. J gave up 8 bases and V 2 bases, and 6 bases lay outside the gene matches. Per germline, CDR1 SGHTA and CDR2 FQGTGA. The CDR3 extends over 13 amino acids. The chain's CDR3 is CASSLGTDGQQYF. For the CDR3, the DNA is TGTGCCAGCAGCTTAGGGACAGACGGCCAGCAGTACTTC.

The chain links TRBV10-2 to TRBJ2-1, with 16 bases aligning to TRBD2. Germline loops: CDR1 WSHSY, CDR2 SAAADI. The CDR3 loop spans 20 amino acids. Germline trimming cut 6 bases from V and 0 bases from J; bases unmatched to any gene: 11. In DNA form, the CDR3 reads TGCGCCAGCAGGGCAACCGGGACTAGCGGGAGGGCCCGCTCCTACAATGAGCAGTTCTTC. It specifies CASRATGTSGRARSYNEQFF.

The gene calls are TRBV29-1 and TRBJ1-1; 8 nucleotides align to TRBD1. Losses at the gene ends were 7 bases for V and 3 bases for J; bases not matched to a gene: 7. The CDR3 is 13 amino acids. Germline values: CDR1 SQVTM, CDR2 ANQGSEA. CDR3 DNA: TGCAGCGCTGAGGACAGGGCTTACACTGAAGCTTTCTTT. As protein: CSAEDRAYTEAFF.